This is a list of T cell receptor beta chains from one sample in a study of blood T cell repertoires in COVID-19. The data were produced by immunoSEQ multiplex PCR, yet TCRdb's version contains in-frame clones alone and is incomplete. The data hold 90,000 to 120,000 clones, with more than 80% observed a single time. The material sequenced was peripheral blood. These receptors were taken from a man between 35 and 55 years old with active or convalescent COVID-19. CDR3s include the opening cysteine and the closing phenylalanine or tryptophan. A D gene is named only where the DNA matches it firmly. Size is omitted from some rows. Given values are once, few, many or a class for expanded clones.

cdr3_aa cdr3_nt clone_size d_call cdr3_length j_call v_call
CASSPRSRREGEQYF TGTGCCAGCTCACCAAGGTCGCGGAGGGAGGGCGAGCAGTACTTC NA TRBD2 15 TRBJ2-7 TRBV18
CASSLTAGGSGTDTQYF TGTGCCAGCAGCCTTACAGCGGGCGGTTCGGGCACAGATACGCAGTATTTT NA NA 17 TRBJ2-3 TRBV7-3
CASSQDTMLNEKLFF TGTGCCAGCAGCCAGGACACAATGTTAAATGAAAAACTGTTTTTT NA NA 15 TRBJ1-4 TRBV5-4
CASSYSPGLSGEQYF TGTGCCAGCAGTTACTCCCCCGGTTTGTCGGGCGAGCAGTACTTC once NA 15 TRBJ2-7 TRBV6-5
CASSFVRGLGTEAFF TGTGCCAGCAGTTTCGTACGGGGACTAGGCACTGAAGCTTTCTTT once NA 15 TRBJ1-1 TRBV28
CASSFPLAGGPKTQYF TGTGCCAGCAGTTTCCCGCTAGCGGGAGGGCCCAAAACGCAGTATTTT NA TRBD2 16 TRBJ2-3 TRBV28
CASSMGTGGLQETQYF TGTGCCAGCAGTATGGGGACAGGGGGCCTCCAAGAGACCCAGTACTTC NA TRBD1 16 TRBJ2-5 TRBV7-9
CASGTGSNTEAFF TGTGCCAGCGGGACAGGTTCGAACACTGAAGCTTTCTTT NA TRBD1 13 TRBJ1-1 TRBV12-3/TRBV12-4
CASSIEAGTQETQYF TGTGCCAGTAGTATAGAAGCGGGCACCCAAGAGACCCAGTACTTC NA NA 15 TRBJ2-5 TRBV19
CASSPRSQGRTYEQYF TGTGCCAGCTCACCTAGGAGTCAGGGTCGTACCTACGAGCAGTACTTC NA NA 16 TRBJ2-7 TRBV18
CAWSLNTGTGAYF TGTGCCTGGAGTCTTAACACCGGGACAGGTGCCTACTTC NA TRBD1 13 TRBJ2-7 TRBV30
CASSPTDSNQPQHF TGTGCCAGCAGTCCGACAGATAGCAATCAGCCCCAGCATTTT NA NA 14 TRBJ1-5 TRBV28
CAISESGGNSPLHF TGTGCCATCAGTGAGTCAGGGGGTAATTCACCCCTCCACTTT NA NA 14 TRBJ1-6 TRBV10-3
CAITPGGSYEQYF TGTGCCATCACCCCAGGGGGATCCTACGAGCAGTACTTC NA TRBD1 13 TRBJ2-7 TRBV10-3
CASSPRDRYYEQYF TGTGCCAGCAGCCCGCGGGACAGGTACTACGAGCAGTACTTC NA TRBD1 14 TRBJ2-7 TRBV11-2
CASSGWRSPLHF TGTGCCAGCAGTGGCTGGAGATCACCCCTCCACTTT once NA 12 TRBJ1-6 TRBV6-2/TRBV6-3
CASTRGTNLGYTF TGTGCCAGTACTAGGGGAACCAACCTTGGCTACACCTTC NA NA 13 TRBJ1-2 TRBV19
CASSLSGGSRELFF TGTGCCAGCAGTTTATCAGGGGGCTCCCGGGAGCTGTTTTTT medium-sized TRBD1 14 TRBJ2-2 TRBV28
CASSKSGGNTEAFF TGTGCCAGCAGTAAAAGCGGAGGGAACACTGAAGCTTTCTTT NA NA 14 TRBJ1-1 TRBV27
CASSQWSSGYNEQFF TGTGCCAGCAGCCAGTGGTCTAGCGGTTACAATGAGCAGTTCTTC NA TRBD2 15 TRBJ2-1 TRBV11-2
CASSNSGGDEKLFF TGTGCCAGCAGCAATTCTGGAGGTGATGAAAAACTGTTTTTT once NA 14 TRBJ1-4 TRBV6-5
CASSGPILTYAFF TGTGCCAGCAGTGGCCCTATATTGACTTATGCTTTCTTT NA NA 13 TRBJ1-1 TRBV28
CASRQGNQPQHF TGTGCCAGCAGACAGGGTAATCAGCCCCAGCATTTT NA NA 12 TRBJ1-5 TRBV27
CASRLVNEQFF TGTGCCAGCAGACTTGTAAATGAGCAGTTCTTC NA NA 11 TRBJ2-1 TRBV12-3/TRBV12-4
CATRESYNSPLHF TGTGCCACCAGGGAGTCTTATAATTCACCCCTCCACTTT NA NA 13 TRBJ1-6 TRBV24-1
CASSLSYYNEQFF TGTGCCAGCAGCTTATCCTACTACAATGAGCAGTTCTTC NA NA 13 TRBJ2-1 TRBV7-2
CAGGRGQGVYTGELFF TGTGCAGGAGGTAGGGGACAGGGGGTTTACACCGGGGAGCTGTTTTTT NA TRBD1 16 TRBJ2-2 TRBV30
CASRPTGGHGYTF TGTGCCAGCAGGCCCACAGGGGGGCATGGCTACACCTTC once TRBD1 13 TRBJ1-2 TRBV7-2
CASSLINEAFF TGTGCCAGCAGTTTAATCAATGAAGCTTTCTTT NA NA 11 TRBJ1-1 TRBV28
CASSTTSGRGNDGYTF TGTGCCAGCAGCACCACCTCCGGCAGGGGTAATGATGGCTACACCTTC NA NA 16 TRBJ1-2 TRBV7-2
CASSLVSGGGELFF TGTGCCAGCAGCTTAGTTTCAGGGGGCGGGGAGCTGTTTTTT NA TRBD1 14 TRBJ2-2 TRBV11-1
CAWSRERPYNEQFF TGTGCCTGGAGCCGGGAGCGCCCCTACAATGAGCAGTTCTTC NA NA 14 TRBJ2-1 TRBV30
CASSLSQTGELFF TGCGCCAGCAGCTTGTCCCAAACCGGGGAGCTGTTTTTT NA NA 13 TRBJ2-2 TRBV5-1
CASTESTGELFF TGTGCCAGCACCGAGTCCACCGGGGAGCTGTTTTTT once NA 12 TRBJ2-2 TRBV2
CASSQDLPTGYYGYTF TGCGCCAGCAGCCAAGATTTACCGACAGGATACTATGGCTACACCTTC NA NA 16 TRBJ1-2 TRBV4-3
CASSFNGMNTEAFF TGTGCCAGCAGCTTTAACGGGATGAACACTGAAGCTTTCTTT NA NA 14 TRBJ1-1 TRBV7-6